The source of this T cell receptor (beta chain) is a study of blood T cell repertoires in COVID-19 (dated by TCRdb to 2018 to 2020). Regarding the research as a whole: Collaborator samples came from the United States, Italy and Spain and covered acute and convalescent phases of COVID-19. The prospective study material was composed of cDNA or gDNA derived from T cells, B-cell-depleted T cells, or PBMCs. Subjects who had been exposed to COVID-19, were actively infected with it, or had recovered from it provided the deeply sampled blood TCRbeta repertoires that made up the dataset. The repertoires were released in a freely available public database intended as a resource for research on the immune response to SARS-CoV-2. Samples were obtained from the ongoing ImmuneRACE study (first 160 participants) and from approximately 1,200 subjects provided by 6 global collaborators. A de-identified subject ID, COVID-19 status, age in years and sex were almost always included in the sample metadata. Where HLA class I and class II types were available, the types were taken from metadata supplied by the sample provider, not from assay-based typing. The research as a whole found: The quantity of clinical and demographic metadata differed by source and by participant and was supplied without curation.

TCRbeta CDR3 regions were amplified from genomic DNA by means of the immunoSEQ Assay, a bias-controlled multiplex PCR. In the authors' own workflow: Nucleated cell counts per sample were estimated from amplification of reference gene primers within the assay. To quantify the absolute abundance of each unique TCRbeta CDR3 rearrangement, sequence reads were collapsed and filtered. Productive Simpson clonality was computed per sample as the square root of Simpson's diversity index over productive rearrangements. TCRdb limited this immuneACCESS table to in-frame rearrangements with V and J called. A share of clones is missing; checked studies link under half to unresolved V genes, and the rest is unexplained. D and trimming were read from the DNA, whereas the V and J calls and clone size are those reported in that table. This sample lists roughly 60,000 clones; around four fifths were detected once. Of the sample, approximately 3.5% is held by the ten largest clones.

As concerns this clone: The clone's antigen remains unknown. Base quality data are lacking; no much larger clone is found one base away.

The collaborating institutions used their own protocols to collect whole blood in K2EDTA tubes. For TCRbeta analysis, collaborators shipped samples as frozen whole blood, isolated PBMCs, or DNA extracted from either of those sample types. This clonotype was sampled from a woman aged 80 or older with acute or convalescent COVID-19. Source material: peripheral blood.

DNA sequence: TGTGCCAGCTCACCGGAGACTAGCGTGGAAGAGACCCAGTACTTC. It is translated as CASSPETSVEETQYF. The chain links TRBV18 with TRBJ2-5; 8 central nucleotides agree with TRBD2. After removal of 3 bases from V and 3 bases from J, the junction retains 6 bases not matched to a gene. Per the germline V gene, KGHSH is the CDR1 and LQKENI is the CDR2. Measured from the cysteine to the phenylalanine, the CDR3 is 15 residues long. The read is trimmed to its CDR3 DNA, 45 bases read in frame from base 1. Full variable domain (CDR3 extended with the reference TRBV18 and TRBJ2-5 proteins): NAGVMQNPRHLVRRRGQEARLRCSPMKGHSHVYWYRQLPEEGLKFMVYLQKENIIDESGMPKERFSAEFPKEGPSILRIQQVVRGDSAAYFCASSPETSVEETQYFGPGTRLLVL.